This TCR beta chain was sequenced for a study of CD4+ T cells in melanoma. A note on this clone: What it binds is not known.

TCRdb's table, derived via immunoSEQ multiplex PCR, lists solely in-frame clones and lacks some. In the table there are some 110,000 clones, around 92% of which are singletons. Study-wide points: In melanoma, neoantigen-specific CD4+ T cells reportedly differed in differentiation state. CD8+ T cell, macrophage and B cell function reportedly correlated with neoantigen-specific CD4+ T cells.

With 7 bases clipped from V and 4 bases from J, the junction kept 4 bases outside the gene matches. The CDR3 is 14 residues long. Germline CDR1 MNHEY, CDR2 SMNVEV (reference sequence). The chain joins TRBV27 to TRBJ2-1; 10 nucleotides line up with TRBD2. The receptor's source is a human donor with melanoma. What was sequenced was peripheral blood. The CDR3 DNA reads TGTGCCAGCATCCCTAGCGGGAGATACAATGAGCAGTTCTTC. Translation gives CASIPSGRYNEQFF.